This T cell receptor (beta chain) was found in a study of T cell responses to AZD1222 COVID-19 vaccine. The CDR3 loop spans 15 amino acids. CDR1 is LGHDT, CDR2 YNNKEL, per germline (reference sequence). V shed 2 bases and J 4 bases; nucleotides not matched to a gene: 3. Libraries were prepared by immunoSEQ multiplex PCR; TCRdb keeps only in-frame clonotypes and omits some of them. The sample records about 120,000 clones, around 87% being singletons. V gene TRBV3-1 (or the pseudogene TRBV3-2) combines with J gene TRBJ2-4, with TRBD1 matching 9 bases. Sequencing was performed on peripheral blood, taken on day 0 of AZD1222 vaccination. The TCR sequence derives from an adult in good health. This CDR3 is CASSQLGTGKNIQYF. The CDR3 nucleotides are TGTGCCAGCAGCCAACTCGGGACAGGGAAAAACATTCAGTACTTC.